This passage covers 28 T cell receptor beta chains from one sample sequenced in a study of cytomegalovirus exposure and HLA in healthy donors. Primers for the PCR totalled 60 Vbeta and 13 Jbeta. This table comes from immunoSEQ multiplex PCR, and its TCRdb copy is limited to in-frame clones, with some not included. The table has around 160,000 clones, roughly two thirds seen once. Specimen: PBMCs. The receptors here all came from a woman aged 40 to 50 in good health and CMV-seropositive.

A note on this clone: One junction end disagrees with the germline gene, perhaps due to a read error. This chain links TRBV4-3 with TRBJ1-2, with TRBD1 matching 7 bases. This CDR3 has 15 amino acids. Germline V gene lookup returns CDR1 LGHNA and CDR2 YSLEER. The CDR3 spells CASSHRGKISYGYPF. CDR3 DNA sequence: TGCGCCAGCAGCCACAGGGGGAAGATTAGCTATGGCTACCCCTTC.

The CDR3 is CASSPQPGLDEQYF. DNA for the CDR3: TGCGCCAGCAGCCCCCAGCCAGGGTTGGACGAGCAGTACTTC. This chain uses TRBV5-1 with TRBJ2-7; TRBD1 is a possible D gene (5 bases). This CDR3 spans 14 amino acids. Deletions cut 4 bases from V and 5 bases from J, with 16 bases between. CDR1 and CDR2 (germline): SGHRS, YFSETQ.

A few counts support this clone. The chain carries TRBV6-1 and TRBJ1-4, with D perhaps TRBD1 (6 bases). This CDR3 is 13 amino acids long. V was pared by 6 bases and J by 7 bases, with 12 bases between. Germline assignment: CDR1 MNHNS and CDR2 SASEGT. CDR3 sequence: CASRGGAGEKLFF. For the CDR3, the DNA is TGTGCCAGCAGGGGGGGGGCAGGTGAAAAACTGTTTTTT.

The chain couples TRBV9 to TRBJ1-4; no definite D call. This CDR3 contains 15 residues. CDR1 and CDR2 (germline): SGDLS, YYNGEE. The V and J ends lost 4 bases and 0 bases respectively, with 10 bases between them. The CDR3, as DNA: TGTGCCAGCAGCCCAACGGGGACAACTAATGAAAAACTGTTTTTT. Amino acids: CASSPTGTTNEKLFF.

The genes are TRBV5-4 and TRBJ1-2, with TRBD1 as a possible D gene (6 bases). Germline values: CDR1 SGHNT, CDR2 YYREEE (reference sequence). Trimming left V 2 bases short and J 3 bases short, with 14 bases between. The CDR3 has 15 residues. Here the CDR3 reads CASSFRGGRDYGYTF. DNA of the CDR3: TGTGCCAGCAGCTTTCGGGGGGGCCGGGACTATGGCTACACCTTC.

The V call is TRBV19, the J call TRBJ1-3, with D maybe TRBD1 (5 bases). Germline-derived CDR1 and CDR2 are LNHDA and SQIVND (reference sequence). V shed 7 bases and J shed 0 bases, with 13 bases lying between them. This CDR3 has 15 residues. Here the CDR3 reads CASIGTGTSGNTIYF. CDR3 nucleotides: TGTGCCAGTATTGGGACTGGGACCTCTGGAAACACCATATATTTT.

This chain connects TRBV18 to TRBJ2-2, with TRBD2 matching over 10 bases. Trimming removed 2 bases from V and 3 bases from J; junction bases left unmatched: 9. CDR1 and CDR2 (germline): KGHSH, LQKENI. The length of the CDR3 is 18 residues. This CDR3 reads CASSPFFLAGEYTGELFF. CDR3 DNA: TGTGCCAGCTCACCATTTTTTCTAGCGGGGGAGTACACCGGGGAGCTGTTTTTT.

CDR3 in amino acids: CASSRSGGDTGELFF. DNA for the CDR3: TGTGCCAGCAGCCGTAGCGGGGGTGACACCGGGGAGCTGTTTTTT. The genes are TRBV4-2 and TRBJ2-2, with TRBD2 identical over 9 bases. CDR1 and CDR2 from the germline V gene are LGHNA and YNFKEQ. This CDR3 contains 15 residues. Trimming cost V 4 bases and J 3 bases; bases outside gene matches: 3.

The J gene is TRBJ2-7, the V gene TRBV7-9; 8 bases are shared with TRBD1. The CDR3 totals 14 residues. Trimming at V came to 6 bases and at J to 2 bases, leaving 6 bases not matched to a gene. Germline loops: CDR1 SEHNR, CDR2 FQNEAQ (reference sequence). The CDR3 sequence is CASSTGGPTYEQYF. DNA for the CDR3: TGTGCCAGCAGTACAGGGGGACCTACCTACGAGCAGTACTTC.

The chain has TRBV7-6 and TRBJ1-3, with a weak D call TRBD1 (5 bases). This CDR3 is built from 16 residues. Trimming took off 5 bases at V and 0 bases at J, with 14 bases between the two ends. The germline V gene has CDR1 SGHVS and CDR2 FNYEAQ. For the CDR3, the DNA is TGTGCCAGCAGCCAACGGTGGAGGGGCTCTGGAAACACCATATATTTT. Amino acids: CASSQRWRGSGNTIYF.

The rearrangement uses TRBV9 and TRBJ2-2; D possibly corresponds to TRBD2 (7 bases). The length of the CDR3 is 13 residues. Germline V CDR1 and CDR2: SGDLS, YYNGEE. V lost 5 bases and J 6 bases, leaving 11 bases between the germline ends. CDR3 sequence: CASSGGAPGELFF. CDR3 bases: TGTGCCAGCAGTGGGGGGGCACCCGGGGAGCTGTTTTTT. Full variable domain (missing parts from reference TRBV9 and TRBJ2-2): DSGVTQTPKHLITATGQRVTLRCSPRSGDLSVYWYQQSLDQGLQFLIQYYNGEERAKGNILERFSAQQFPDLHSELNLSSLELGDSALYFCASSGGAPGELFFGEGSRLTVL.

The chain couples TRBV5-8 to TRBJ1-3; D might be TRBD1 (6 bases). CDR1 and CDR2 (germline): SGHTS, YDEGEE. This CDR3 is 14 amino acids long. V lost 2 bases and J lost 7, with 13 bases in between. The CDR3 is CASSLDVGANTIYF. As DNA, the CDR3 is TGTGCCAGCAGCTTAGACGTGGGGGCCAACACCATATATTTT.

This clone occurred a few times. V usage is TRBV19 and J usage is TRBJ1-5; tentatively, D is TRBD1 (6 bases). The V end was cut by 3 bases, the J end by 6 bases, with 15 bases between. This CDR3 has 15 amino acids. Germline-derived CDR1 and CDR2 are LNHDA and SQIVND (reference sequence). The CDR3 here is CASSIRQDLGQPQHF. CDR3 sequence (DNA): TGTGCCAGTAGTATTAGACAGGACTTGGGTCAGCCCCAGCATTTT.

This chain's CDR3 is CASSPRTGHTDTQYF. DNA for the CDR3: TGTGCCAGCAGCCCCCGGACAGGCCACACAGATACGCAGTATTTT. V gene TRBV9 combines with J gene TRBJ2-3; 7 nucleotides agree with TRBD1. Trimming removed 4 bases from V and 2 bases from J; junction bases left unmatched: 7. Germline V lookup: CDR1 SGDLS, CDR2 YYNGEE. This CDR3 region has 15 residues.

This clone was recorded once. The chain joins TRBV18 to TRBJ1-1; the D is unclear. Deletions cut 3 bases from V and 1 base from J, with 15 bases between. CDR1 is KGHSH and CDR2 is LQKENI in the germline V gene. CDR3 length: 16 amino acids. CDR3 bases: TGTGCCAGCTCACCTATGATTTCGCGGGGGAACACTGAAGCTTTCTTT. Its translation is CASSPMISRGNTEAFF.

The chain uses TRBV7-2 and TRBJ2-5; 8 nucleotides agree with TRBD2. The CDR3 is 18 residues long. Germline V CDR1 and CDR2: SGHTA, FQGNSA. J gave up 1 base and V 2 bases, and 12 bases lay outside the gene matches. The CDR3 nucleotides read TGTGCCAGCAGCTTAAAGGCCGGCGGGGGGCCTCTCCAAGAGACCCAGTACTTC. As protein: CASSLKAGGGPLQETQYF.

The rearrangement joins TRBV10-3 to TRBJ1-1, with D maybe TRBD1 (5 bases). This CDR3 has 15 residues. Trimming left V 3 bases short and J 4 bases short, with 15 bases between. Per germline, CDR1 ENHRY and CDR2 SYGVKD. Here the CDR3 reads CAISDEKTGGTEAFF. The CDR3 DNA reads TGTGCCATCAGTGACGAAAAAACCGGGGGCACTGAAGCTTTCTTT.

This sequence joins TRBV9 and TRBJ2-5, with TRBD2 as a possible D gene (6 bases). CDR1 and CDR2 (germline): SGDLS, YYNGEE. The CDR3 sequence is 14 residues long. Trimming shortened V by 1 base and J by 5 bases, and 12 bases separated the two germline ends. CDR3 sequence: CASSVSGGTETQYF. Here the CDR3 DNA reads TGTGCCAGCAGCGTATCCGGAGGGACGGAGACCCAGTACTTC.

V and J are TRBV11-2 and TRBJ1-1, with D unresolved. V was shortened by 2 bases and J by 1 base, with 5 bases between the two germline ends. The V gene's germline CDR1 is SGHAT and CDR2 FQNNGV. The CDR3 is 13 amino acids. The chain's CDR3 is CASSLQENTEAFF. CDR3 nucleotide sequence: TGTGCCAGCAGCTTACAGGAGAACACTGAAGCTTTCTTT.

The gene calls are TRBV5-1 and TRBJ1-3; D possibly corresponds to TRBD1 (6 bases). The CDR3 consists of 17 residues. CDR1 and CDR2 (germline): SGHRS, YFSETQ. V was clipped by 1 base and J by 0 bases, with 14 bases between them. CDR3 protein: CASSLLAGANSGNTIYF. The DNA of the CDR3 is TGCGCCAGCAGCTTGTTGGCGGGGGCAAACTCTGGAAACACCATATATTTT.

This clone was seen a few times. The gene calls are TRBV6-6 and TRBJ1-4; TRBD1 matches at 8 bases. The CDR3 loop spans 15 amino acids. CDR1 and CDR2 from the germline V gene are MNHNY and SVGAGI (reference sequence). V shed 6 bases, J shed 9 bases, and the junction held 12 bases outside the gene matches. The CDR3 sequence is CASSSVGQGAQKLFF. Here the CDR3 DNA reads TGTGCCAGCAGCTCTGTGGGGCAGGGGGCGCAAAAACTGTTTTTT.

The chain uses TRBV28 and TRBJ2-7, with unresolved D. This CDR3 spans 14 amino acids. The V gene lost 0 bases and the J gene lost 4 bases, with 10 bases spanning the gap. Germline CDR1 and CDR2: MDHEN and SYDVKM. CDR3: CASSLWTSSYEQYF. The DNA of the CDR3 is TGTGCCAGCAGTTTATGGACCTCTAGTTACGAGCAGTACTTC.

The chain is built from TRBV9 and TRBJ2-5, with a weak D call TRBD2 (6 bases). In germline, CDR1 is SGDLS, CDR2 YYNGEE. The CDR3 is 14 amino acids. V gave up 0 bases and J gave up 4 bases, with 10 bases separating them. In DNA, the CDR3 is TGTGCCAGCAGCGTAGCCCCGGGGGTAGAGACCCAGTACTTC. This sequence encodes CASSVAPGVETQYF. The full variable domain, rest sourced from reference TRBV9 and TRBJ2-5, is DSGVTQTPKHLITATGQRVTLRCSPRSGDLSVYWYQQSLDQGLQFLIQYYNGEERAKGNILERFSAQQFPDLHSELNLSSLELGDSALYFCASSVAPGVETQYFGPGTRLLVL.

J is TRBJ2-7 and V is TRBV27, with 8 bases matching TRBD2. The J segment lost 7 bases and the V segment lost 3 bases, leaving 8 bases of the junction unmatched. The germline gives CDR1 MNHEY, CDR2 SMNVEV (reference sequence). The CDR3 loop spans 14 amino acids. The CDR3 DNA is TGTGCCAGCAGTTTTCCCGGGAGGGCCGGGGAGCAGTACTTC. Translation gives CASSFPGRAGEQYF.

A note on this clone: Compared with germline, one end of the junction differs, possibly owing to a read error. This chain links TRBV19 with TRBJ1-5; 10 bases are a match to TRBD1. Looked up from germline, CDR1 is LNHDA and CDR2 is SQIVND (reference sequence). This CDR3 is built from 14 residues. The DNA for the CDR3 is TGTGCCAGTAGTGTAGACAGGGGGCGTCAGCCCCAGCATTTT. This encodes CASSVDRGRQPQHF.

This chain uses TRBV19 with TRBJ1-5; D is unclear. Germline V gives CDR1 LNHDA, CDR2 SQIVND (reference sequence). Trimming removed 6 bases at V and 6 bases at J, with 15 bases between. CDR3 length: 14 residues. Here the CDR3 reads CASRGGSGGQPQHF. DNA for the CDR3: TGTGCCAGTAGGGGAGGCTCCGGAGGTCAGCCCCAGCATTTT.

The CDR3 loop is CASSQDSGSNAVTQYF. As DNA, the CDR3 is TGCGCCAGCAGCCAAGATTCGGGATCCAATGCCGTTACGCAGTATTTT. This chain uses TRBV4-3 with TRBJ2-3, with D maybe TRBD2 (5 bases). Germline CDR1 LGHNA, CDR2 YSLEER. V lost 0 bases and J 8 bases, leaving 18 bases between the germline ends. CDR3 length: 16 amino acids.

This sequence joins TRBV6-5 and TRBJ2-5; weak D call: TRBD2 (7 bases). CDR1 and CDR2 from the germline V gene are MNHEY and SVGAGI. V dropped 0 bases and J dropped 7 bases, with 18 bases sitting between them. This CDR3 region has 16 residues. The chain's CDR3 is CASSYSREGEGGTQYF. CDR3 DNA: TGTGCCAGCAGTTACTCCCGAGAAGGGGAGGGGGGGACCCAGTACTTC.